The subject of this entry is one T cell receptor beta chain. Its antigen is undetermined. Mismatch with germline at one junction end may stem from a read error. Unsorted bulk tissue of about 17-32 mg yielded co-extracted RNA and DNA. There were five separate regions sampled from each tumor. From roughly 500 ng total RNA, TCR beta cDNA was generated with a primer in the constant region. ARM-PCR, slightly modified, supplied the TCR beta libraries through three nested multiplex PCR rounds. TRBV1-TRBV30 forward and Cbeta reverse primers drove the first two roughly 10-cycle rounds. TCRdb re-analysed the multiplex PCR reads in MiXCR, keeping a single row per CDR3 protein. Here the sample spans about 30,000 distinct CDR3 sequences, roughly two thirds being singletons. The germline V gene has CDR1 ENHRY and CDR2 SYGVKD. The CDR3 length is 17 residues. The entry originates in a study of tumor-infiltrating lymphocytes in primary liver carcinoma. Study-wide context: Tumor stage was T1-T3 N0M0, and tumor size was roughly 4.2 to 10 cm across. Findings and limits, study-wide: About 8-25% of top clones, no more, were shared by all five regions. The 250 largest clones made up significantly more of tumor than blood repertoires (p = 0.039).

This sequence joins TRBV10-3 and TRBJ2-1; D is possibly TRBD1 (6 bases). This receptor was obtained from a woman aged 25 to 39 with primary liver carcinoma and hepatitis B virus infection. Sequenced input: liver tumor tissue from sampling region 3. The subset here: tumor region T3, left-lateral pole. The CDR3 DNA reads as TGTGCCATCAGTGAGACCATGGGGGCTAACGCCTACGATGAGCAGTTCTTC. It translates to CAISETMGANAYDEQFF.